These 5 T cell receptor beta chains originate from one sample sequenced in a study of blood T cell repertoires in COVID-19. Only in-frame clones appear in the TCRdb table, and some are missing; sequencing was by immunoSEQ multiplex PCR. Found here are 150,000 or so clones, 80% to 90% of them singletons; the top ten hold 13%. Sequenced material: peripheral blood. The receptors were sampled from a man younger than 35 with COVID-19, enrolled during active disease.

The V and J genes are TRBV2 and TRBJ1-2; 8 nucleotides line up with TRBD1. With V trimmed by 10 bases and J by 4 bases, 11 bases remained unmatched. Germline V gene sequence: CDR1 SNHLY, CDR2 FYNNEI. CDR3 length equals 14 residues. The CDR3 DNA is TGTGCCACACCCCACCCCACAGGGGGCTATGGCTACACCTTC. It codes for CATPHPTGGYGYTF.

The CDR3 loop reads CAPGPGDREAEQYF. CDR3 coding DNA: TGTGCCCCTGGGCCCGGGGACAGGGAAGCCGAGCAGTACTTC. The chain joins TRBV30 to TRBJ2-7; TRBD1 matches at 9 bases. J was trimmed by 6 bases and V by 8 bases; bases with no gene match: 14. Germline-derived CDR1 and CDR2 are GTSNPN and SVGIG (reference sequence). The CDR3 loop spans 14 amino acids.

The count of this clone is one. The rearrangement joins TRBV7-8 to TRBJ2-1; a weak D match, TRBD2 (5 bases). Trimming cost V 5 bases and J 4 bases, with 18 bases left between them. Germline CDR1 is SGHVS and CDR2 is FQNEAQ. The CDR3 covers 16 residues. CDR3 coding DNA: TGTGCCAGCAGCCCTAGTGAGGGCCGATCGTACAATGAGCAGTTCTTC. This encodes CASSPSEGRSYNEQFF.

The CDR3: CASSHGAVNSGNTIYF. Written as DNA, the CDR3 is TGTGCCAGCAGCCACGGCGCGGTTAACTCTGGAAACACCATATATTTT. The rearrangement links TRBV5-4 to TRBJ1-3; D gene unclear. Trimming took 4 bases from V and 0 from J, leaving 14 bases between them. Germline V lookup: CDR1 SGHNT, CDR2 YYREEE (reference sequence). The CDR3 covers 16 residues.

This sequence joins TRBV5-1 and TRBJ2-5; 8 bases map to TRBD2. The CDR3 covers 16 residues. Germline V gene lookup returns CDR1 SGHRS and CDR2 YFSETQ. With V trimmed by 7 bases and J by 4 bases, 15 bases remained unmatched. The CDR3, as DNA: TGCGCCAGCTCACGGACTAGCTCACCAGAGGGAGAGACCCAGTACTTC. As protein: CASSRTSSPEGETQYF.